What follows is one T cell receptor (beta chain) and its context. Its antigen is unidentified. TCRdb itself ran the reads through MiXCR, one entry per CDR3 protein. The profile covers roughly 730,000 distinct CDR3 sequences, with around 35% appearing a single time and 18% taken by the ten largest. This specimen comes from a study of T cell repertoires in cytomegalovirus infection. Germline V gives CDR1 WSHSY, CDR2 SAAADI. The CDR3 covers 18 residues. The trim removed 1 base at V and 0 bases at J, leaving 12 bases unmatched. This sequence originates from a human donor in good health (CMV status not recorded). Some clones in this sample may be carry-over from other donors' samples. The rearrangement uses TRBV10-2 and TRBJ2-7; 7 bases align to TRBD1. The sample here was cultured PBMCs, taken from culture after CMV antigen stimulation. CDR3 in amino acids: CASSELNYYRGSSYEQYF. CDR3 coding DNA: TGCGCCAGCAGTGAGTTGAATTATTACAGGGGCAGCTCCTACGAGCAGTACTTC.